This entry lists 2 T cell receptor beta chains sequenced from one sample in a study of blood T cell repertoires in COVID-19. Only in-frame clones appear in the TCRdb table, and some are missing; sequencing was by immunoSEQ multiplex PCR. The sample yields approximately 50,000 clones, over 70% seen once. The sample comprised peripheral blood. These receptors were obtained from a human donor in a cohort sampled during active COVID-19.

Written as DNA, the CDR3 is TGTGCCAGTAGTGCCGATCTAGCGGGGTTTGAGGAGCAGTACTTC. The encoded protein is CASSADLAGFEEQYF. The rearrangement joins TRBV19 to TRBJ2-7; 9 bases line up with TRBD2. Unmatched junction bases numbered 12, after V lost 5 bases and J lost 7 bases. CDR1 is LNHDA and CDR2 is SQIVND in the germline V gene (reference sequence). The CDR3 covers 15 residues.

CDR3 protein: CAISDPLAGSYEQYF. In DNA form, the CDR3 reads TGTGCCATCAGTGATCCCCTAGCGGGCTCCTACGAGCAGTACTTC. The V call is TRBV10-3, the J call TRBJ2-7; TRBD2 aligns across 8 bases. The V and J ends lost 3 bases and 0 bases, in that order; junction bases with no gene match: 4. Germline values: CDR1 ENHRY, CDR2 SYGVKD. CDR3 size: 15 residues.